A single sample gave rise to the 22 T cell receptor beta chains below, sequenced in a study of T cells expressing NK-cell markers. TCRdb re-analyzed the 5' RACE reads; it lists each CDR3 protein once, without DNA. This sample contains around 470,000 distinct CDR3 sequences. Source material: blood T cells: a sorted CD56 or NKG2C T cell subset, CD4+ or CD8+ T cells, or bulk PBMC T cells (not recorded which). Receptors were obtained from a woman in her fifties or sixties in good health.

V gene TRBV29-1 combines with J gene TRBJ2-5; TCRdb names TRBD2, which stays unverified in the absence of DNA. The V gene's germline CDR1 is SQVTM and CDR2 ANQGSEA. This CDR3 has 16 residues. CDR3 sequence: CSASPGLAAYWETQYF.

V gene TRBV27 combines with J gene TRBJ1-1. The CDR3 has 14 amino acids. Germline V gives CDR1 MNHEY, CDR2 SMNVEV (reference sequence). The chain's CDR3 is CASSDTLRNTEAFF.

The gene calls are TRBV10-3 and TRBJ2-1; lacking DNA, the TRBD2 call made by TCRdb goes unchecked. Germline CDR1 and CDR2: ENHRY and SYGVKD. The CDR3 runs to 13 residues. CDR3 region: CAIGTSGLDEQFF.

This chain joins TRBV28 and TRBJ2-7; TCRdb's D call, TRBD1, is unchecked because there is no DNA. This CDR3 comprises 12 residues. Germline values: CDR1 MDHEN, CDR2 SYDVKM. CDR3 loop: CASREGSYEQYF.

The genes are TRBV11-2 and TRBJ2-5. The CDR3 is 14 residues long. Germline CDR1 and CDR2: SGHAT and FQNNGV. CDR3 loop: CASSLVLKQETQYF.

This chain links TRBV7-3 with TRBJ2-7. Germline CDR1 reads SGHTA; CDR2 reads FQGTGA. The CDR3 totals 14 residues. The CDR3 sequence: CASSVTGLSYEQYF.

This CDR3 is CASSFTSRDEQFF. The V call is TRBV5-4, the J call TRBJ2-1; TCRdb's assignment of TRBD2 cannot be checked, as there is no DNA. The CDR3 length is 13 residues. Per the germline V gene, CDR1 is SGHNT and CDR2 is YYREEE (reference sequence).

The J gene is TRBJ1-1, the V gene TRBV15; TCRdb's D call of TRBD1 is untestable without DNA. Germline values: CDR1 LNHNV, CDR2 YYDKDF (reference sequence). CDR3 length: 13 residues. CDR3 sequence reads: CATSRERRQEAFF.

CDR3 sequence: CASSPKWQGSAKNIQYF. The chain employs TRBV7-9 and TRBJ2-4; no DNA is available, so the TRBD1 call from TCRdb remains unchecked. Germline V gives CDR1 SEHNR, CDR2 FQNEAQ (reference sequence). The CDR3 is 17 amino acids. Based on the CDR3 plus reference TRBV7-9 and TRBJ2-4, the full variable domain is DTGVSQNPRHKITKRGQNVTFRCDPISEHNRLYWYRQTLGQGPEFLTYFQNEAQLEKSRLLSDRFSAERPKGSFSTLEIQRTEQGDSAMYLCASSPKWQGSAKNIQYFGAGTRLSVL.

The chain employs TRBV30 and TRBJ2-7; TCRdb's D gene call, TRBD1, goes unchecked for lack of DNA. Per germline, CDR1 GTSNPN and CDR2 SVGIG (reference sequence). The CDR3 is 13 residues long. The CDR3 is CAFNRGTGYEQYF.

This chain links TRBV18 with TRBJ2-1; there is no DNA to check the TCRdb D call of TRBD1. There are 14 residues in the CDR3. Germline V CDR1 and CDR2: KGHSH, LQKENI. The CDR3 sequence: CASQPGQGRNEQFF.

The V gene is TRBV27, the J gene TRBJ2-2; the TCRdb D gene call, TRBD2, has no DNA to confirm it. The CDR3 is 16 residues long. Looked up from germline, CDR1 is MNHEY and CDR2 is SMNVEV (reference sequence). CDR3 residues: CASSSPRGTNTGELFF.

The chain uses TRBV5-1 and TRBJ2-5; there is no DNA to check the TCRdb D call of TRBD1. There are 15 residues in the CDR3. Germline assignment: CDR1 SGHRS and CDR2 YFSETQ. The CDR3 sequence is CASSPGEGGRETQYF.

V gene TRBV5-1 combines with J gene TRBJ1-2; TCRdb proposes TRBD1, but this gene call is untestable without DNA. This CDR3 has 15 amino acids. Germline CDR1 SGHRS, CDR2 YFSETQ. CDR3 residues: CASSKGQGSPDGYTF.

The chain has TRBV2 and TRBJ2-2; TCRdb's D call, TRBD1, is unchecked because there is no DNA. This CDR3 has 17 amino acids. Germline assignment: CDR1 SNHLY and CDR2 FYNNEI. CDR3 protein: CASSEAPSTGSAGELFF. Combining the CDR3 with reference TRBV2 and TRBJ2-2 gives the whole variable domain EPEVTQTPSHQVTQMGQEVILRCVPISNHLYFYWYRQILGQKVEFLVSFYNNEISEKSEIFDDQFSVERPDGSNFTLKIRSTKLEDSAMYFCASSEAPSTGSAGELFFGEGSRLTVL.

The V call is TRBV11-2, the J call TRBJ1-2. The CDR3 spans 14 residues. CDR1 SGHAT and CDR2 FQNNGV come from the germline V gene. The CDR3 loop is CASSYRMGGDGYTF.

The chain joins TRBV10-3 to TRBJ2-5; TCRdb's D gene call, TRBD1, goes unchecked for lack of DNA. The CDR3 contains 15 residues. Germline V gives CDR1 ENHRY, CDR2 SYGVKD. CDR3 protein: CAISESGHPQETQYF.

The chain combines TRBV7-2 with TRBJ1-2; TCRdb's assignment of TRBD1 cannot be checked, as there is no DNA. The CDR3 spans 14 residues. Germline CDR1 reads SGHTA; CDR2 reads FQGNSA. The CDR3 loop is CASSREGAGGSYTF.

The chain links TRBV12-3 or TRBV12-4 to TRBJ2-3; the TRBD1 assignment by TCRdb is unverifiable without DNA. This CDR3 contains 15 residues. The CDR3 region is CASSFGGSLGDTQYF.

The CDR3 loop reads CATSGDLLKTQYF. The genes are TRBV15 and TRBJ2-5. The V gene's germline CDR1 is LNHNV and CDR2 YYDKDF (reference sequence). This CDR3 region has 13 residues.

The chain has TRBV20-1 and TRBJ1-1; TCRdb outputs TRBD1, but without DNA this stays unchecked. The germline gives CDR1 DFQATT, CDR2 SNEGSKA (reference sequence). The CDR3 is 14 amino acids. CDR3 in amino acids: CSASGDNQVTGAFF.

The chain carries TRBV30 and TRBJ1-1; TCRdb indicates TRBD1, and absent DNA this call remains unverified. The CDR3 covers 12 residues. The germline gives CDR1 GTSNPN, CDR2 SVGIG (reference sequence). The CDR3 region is CAWSNQGAEAFF. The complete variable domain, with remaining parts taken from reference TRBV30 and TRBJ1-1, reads SQTIHQWPATLVQPVGSPLSLECTVEGTSNPNLYWYRQAAGRGLQLLFYSVGIGQISSEVPQNLSASRPQDRQFILSSKKLLLSDSGFYLCAWSNQGAEAFFGQGTRLTVV.